The clone carrying this T cell receptor beta chain was picked up a small number of times. This CDR3 has 16 residues. With 0 bases clipped from V and 4 bases from J, the junction kept 8 bases outside the gene matches. The germline V gene has CDR1 SGHRS and CDR2 YFSETQ. Each CDR3 protein is one row after TCRdb ran MiXCR on the reads. Of fewer than 300,000 distinct CDR3 sequences in the sample, about 25% were seen once. The data belong to a study of T cell repertoires in cytomegalovirus infection. The gene calls are TRBV5-1 and TRBJ2-7; 9 bases align to TRBD1. Sequenced sample: PBMCs. This TCR came from a human donor in good health (CMV status not recorded). Some clones in this sample may be carry-over from other donors' samples. The CDR3 DNA reads TGCGCCAGCAGCTTGGCCGATTACAGGGGGCGATACGAGCAGTACTTC. This sequence encodes CASSLADYRGRYEQYF. The entire variable domain, with the rest obtained from reference TRBV5-1 and TRBJ2-7, is as follows: KAGVTQTPRYLIKTRGQQVTLSCSPISGHRSVSWYQQTPGQGLQFLFEYFSETQRNKGNFPGRFSGRQFSNSRSEMNVSTLELGDSALYLCASSLADYRGRYEQYFGPGTRLTVT.